This T cell receptor (beta chain) is drawn from a study of cytotoxic CD8 clonotypes in ibrutinib-treated CLL. Overall study results and limits: Clonality climbed at ibrutinib response, then dropped toward baseline at progression.

V gave up 6 bases and J gave up 10 bases, with 21 bases separating them. The CDR3 loop spans 14 amino acids. The germline gives CDR1 SGHVS, CDR2 FQNEAQ. The table came from immunoSEQ multiplex PCR; TCRdb's copy has only in-frame clones and leaves some out. The sample holds over 120,000 clones, around 76% seen once. Of note for this clone: Its antigen is not known.

V is TRBV7-8 and J is TRBJ1-2; D uncertain. Sequenced material: PBMCs, taken after 24 months of ibrutinib treatment. The sequence came from a human donor with chronic lymphocytic leukemia. This chain's CDR3 is CASSLPAGSVDYTF. CDR3 sequence (DNA): TGTGCCAGCAGTCTTCCGGCGGGTTCGGTAGACTACACCTTC. The full variable domain, its missing parts supplied by reference TRBV7-8 and TRBJ1-2, is GAGVSQSPRYKVAKRGQDVALRCDPISGHVSLFWYQQALGQGPEFLTYFQNEAQLDKSGLPSDRFFAERPEGSVSTLKIQRTQQEDSAVYLCASSLPAGSVDYTFGSGTRLTVV.